This TCR beta chain originates from a study of blood T cell repertoires in COVID-19. Authors' data handling: The assay estimated nucleated cells by amplifying reference gene primers. Assay used: immunoSEQ multiplex PCR; TCRdb lists only in-frame clones, some missing. V and J calls and clone size come straight from that table; D and trimming were deduced from the DNA. The sample lists approximately 90,000 clones, around 87% seen once, with roughly 17% in the top ten. This CDR3 is 21 amino acids long. Germline V gives CDR1 SGHTA, CDR2 FQGTGA. Trimming cost V 4 bases and J 5 bases, with 33 bases left between them.

This chain connects TRBV7-3 to TRBJ2-1; D may be TRBD1 (6 bases). The sequence derives from a human donor in a cohort sampled during active COVID-19. Sequenced: peripheral blood. The CDR3 loop is CASSYEQGRGGSGYLDNEQFF. The CDR3 bases are TGTGCCAGCAGCTACGAACAGGGCCGCGGAGGATCTGGGTATTTAGACAATGAGCAGTTCTTC. Together with reference TRBV7-3 and TRBJ2-1, the CDR3 gives the full variable domain: GAGVSQTPSNKVTEKGKYVELRCDPISGHTALYWYRQSLGQGPEFLIYFQGTGAADDSGLPNDRFFAVRPEGSVSTLKIQRTERGDSAVYLCASSYEQGRGGSGYLDNEQFFGPGTRLTVL.